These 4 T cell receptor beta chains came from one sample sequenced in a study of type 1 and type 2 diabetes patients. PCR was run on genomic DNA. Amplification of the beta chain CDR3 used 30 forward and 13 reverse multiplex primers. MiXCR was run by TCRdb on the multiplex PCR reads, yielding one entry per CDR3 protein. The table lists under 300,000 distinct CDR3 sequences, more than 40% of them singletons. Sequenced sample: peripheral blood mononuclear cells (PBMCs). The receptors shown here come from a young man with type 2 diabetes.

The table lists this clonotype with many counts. The DNA for the CDR3 is TGTGCCACCAGCAGAGAAAGGGGAGTCTACGAGCAGTACTTC. It encodes CATSRERGVYEQYF. V usage is TRBV15 and J usage is TRBJ2-7, with D perhaps given as TRBD1 or TRBD2 (5 bases each). From germline, CDR1 is LNHNV and CDR2 YYDKDF (reference sequence). V lost 0 bases to trimming and J lost 3 bases, with 9 bases between them. This CDR3 is built from 14 residues. The full variable domain, its missing parts supplied by reference TRBV15 and TRBJ2-7, is DAMVIQNPRYQVTQFGKPVTLSCSQTLNHNVMYWYQQKSSQAPKLLFHYYDKDFNNEADTPDNFQSRRPNTSFCFLDIRSPGLGDTAMYLCATSRERGVYEQYFGPGTRLTVT.

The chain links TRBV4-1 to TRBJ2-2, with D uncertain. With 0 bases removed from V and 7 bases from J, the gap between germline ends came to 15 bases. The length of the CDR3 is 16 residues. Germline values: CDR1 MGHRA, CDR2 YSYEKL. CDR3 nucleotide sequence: TGCGCCAGCAGCCAAGATCGCGCAGGTTGGGGCGGGGAGCTGTTTTTT. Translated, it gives CASSQDRAGWGGELFF.

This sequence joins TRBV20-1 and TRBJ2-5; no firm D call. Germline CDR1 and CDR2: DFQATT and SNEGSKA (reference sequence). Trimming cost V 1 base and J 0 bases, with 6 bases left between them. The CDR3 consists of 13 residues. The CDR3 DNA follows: TGCAGTGCTAGAGCGCGTAACCAAGAGACCCAGTACTTC. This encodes CSARARNQETQYF.

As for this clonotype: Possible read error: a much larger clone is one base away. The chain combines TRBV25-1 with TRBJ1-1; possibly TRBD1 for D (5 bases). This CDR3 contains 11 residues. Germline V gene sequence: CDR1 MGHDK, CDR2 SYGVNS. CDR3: CASSAGTEVFF. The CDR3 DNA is TGTGCCAGCAGTGCTGGGACTGAAGTTTTCTTT.